The 24 T cell receptor beta chains below all came from one sample that was sequenced in a study of human T cells and chemical hapten exposure (dated by TCRdb to the early 2020s). The method behind the library was 5' RACE. Sequencing was performed on an Illumina MiSeq. TCRdb reprocessing: public reads trimmed at Q25 with fastp, clones called with MiXCR, in-frame beta chains kept. Records with the same CDR3 protein are collapsed into one entry carrying the most frequent genes and DNA. Across this sample there are more than 75,000 distinct CDR3 sequences, with roughly 15% seen only once. Approximately 7% of the sample is in the top ten clones. Unfractionated whole blood was collected in Tempus Blood RNA tubes, and total RNA was extracted from that blood. The receptors come from a female donor in good health.

V usage is TRBV4-3 and J usage is TRBJ1-1; D is undetermined. Trimming left V 0 bases short and J 4 bases short, with 9 bases between. The CDR3 has 14 residues. Germline V gives CDR1 LGHNA, CDR2 YSLEER. For the CDR3, the DNA is TGCGCCAGCAGCCAAGAGACATATGGCACTGAAGCTTTCTTT. Its protein product is CASSQETYGTEAFF.

This clonotype was observed a handful of times. This chain connects TRBV29-1 to TRBJ2-2; D not resolved. The CDR3 extends over 14 amino acids. Trimming took off 7 bases at V and 0 bases at J, with 12 bases between the two ends. The germline CDR1 and CDR2 sequences are SQVTM and ANQGSEA. The DNA of the CDR3 is TGCAGCGCTAAGCAGGCCGCGAACACCGGGGAGCTGTTTTTT. Translated: CSAKQAANTGELFF.

This clonotype was observed a handful of times. The V and J genes are TRBV7-9 and TRBJ2-6, with D unclear. The length of the CDR3 is 17 residues. The ends were cut back, 5 bases at V and 4 bases at J, with 18 bases in the middle. Germline V gene data show CDR1 as SEHNR and CDR2 as FQNEAQ (reference sequence). The CDR3 loop reads CASSRRLGISGANVLTF. In nucleotides, the CDR3 is TGTGCCAGCAGCCGCCGGCTGGGGATCTCCGGGGCCAACGTCCTGACTTTC.

CDR3 nucleotides: TGTGCCAGCAGCCAAACGAGGACAGGGAGACATAACTATGGCTACACCTTC. Translated: CASSQTRTGRHNYGYTF. The chain joins TRBV14 to TRBJ1-2, with 8 bases fitting TRBD1. The CDR3 extends over 17 amino acids. The germline CDR1 and CDR2 sequences are SGHDN and FVKESK. The ends lost 2 bases at V and 1 base at J; junction bases unmatched: 9.

The genes are TRBV5-1 and TRBJ2-1, with a tentative D call TRBD1 (6 bases). The CDR3 length is 16 residues. V dropped 0 bases and J dropped 4 bases, with 14 bases sitting between them. CDR1 is SGHRS, CDR2 YFSETQ, per germline. The CDR3 nucleotides are TGCGCCAGCAGCTTGGTGTTAGGGGGAACATACAATGAGCAGTTCTTC. It yields the protein CASSLVLGGTYNEQFF.

This clonotype was seen a few times. The chain combines TRBV7-2 with TRBJ2-3; D may correspond to TRBD1 or TRBD2 (5 bases each). The V gene lost 2 bases and the J gene lost 5 bases, with 8 bases spanning the gap. This CDR3 is built from 13 residues. The V gene's germline CDR1 is SGHTA and CDR2 FQGNSA. CDR3 sequence reads: CASSLNGGDTQYF. DNA of the CDR3: TGTGCCAGCAGCTTAAATGGGGGAGATACGCAGTATTTT.

The table lists this clonotype with a few counts. This rearrangement joins TRBV19 to TRBJ2-1; D could derive from TRBD1 or TRBD2 (5 bases each). The CDR3 contains 13 residues. Germline CDR1 and CDR2: LNHDA and SQIVND (reference sequence). V gave up 0 bases and J gave up 10 bases, with 10 bases separating them. The CDR3 sequence: CASSIDSGREQFF. The CDR3 DNA reads as TGTGCCAGTAGTATAGATTCGGGGCGAGAGCAGTTCTTC.

Within the sample, this clonotype is medium-sized. This chain uses TRBV6-1 with TRBJ2-7; TRBD2 aligns across 9 bases. V was pared by 6 bases and J by 1 base, with 7 bases of the junction left unmatched. In germline, CDR1 is MNHNS, CDR2 SASEGT. This CDR3 comprises 15 residues. DNA of the CDR3: TGTGCCAGCAGCGTTAGCGGGAGTGGATCCTACGAGCAGTACTTC. Amino acid sequence: CASSVSGSGSYEQYF.

This clonotype was seen more than once but under ten times. J is TRBJ2-3 and V is TRBV11-2; D remains ambiguous. The CDR3 length is 14 residues. The V end was cut by 1 base, the J end by 6 bases, with 11 bases between. Germline V CDR1 and CDR2: SGHAT, FQNNGV. The CDR3 spells CASSLGQRLDTQYF. The CDR3, as DNA: TGTGCCAGCAGCTTAGGGCAGCGATTGGATACGCAGTATTTT.

This chain links TRBV5-1 with TRBJ2-2; D perhaps matches TRBD1 (5 bases). The V end lost 4 bases, the J end lost 1 base, and 8 bases lay between the germline ends. CDR1 is SGHRS, CDR2 YFSETQ, per germline. The CDR3 sequence is 14 residues long. The CDR3, as DNA: TGCGCCAGCAGCGGGGCAGGGAACACCGGGGAGCTGTTTTTT. The encoded protein is CASSGAGNTGELFF.

This clonotype was counted between two and nine times. V and J are TRBV3-1 and TRBJ1-1, with TRBD1 matching over 7 bases. The trim removed 1 base at V and 0 bases at J, leaving 2 bases unmatched. Looked up from germline, CDR1 is LGHDT and CDR2 is YNNKEL (reference sequence). The CDR3 totals 15 residues. The CDR3 bases are TGTGCCAGCAGCCAAGGGACAGGTCTGAACACTGAAGCTTTCTTT. Its protein product is CASSQGTGLNTEAFF.

The rearrangement links TRBV10-3 to TRBJ1-4; 10 nucleotides match TRBD1. The V gene end was trimmed by 10 bases and the J gene end by 8 bases; junction bases not matched to a gene: 7. This CDR3 region has 13 residues. Germline V gene sequence: CDR1 ENHRY, CDR2 SYGVKD. Written as DNA, the CDR3 is TGTGCCACCGGGGGGACAGGGGCCGAAAAACTGTTTTTT. This codes for CATGGTGAEKLFF.

This clonotype was seen at least ten times. The rearrangement links TRBV12-3 or TRBV12-4 to TRBJ1-3; D gene uncertain. There are 13 residues in the CDR3. V gave up 3 bases and J gave up 1 base, with 4 bases separating them. The CDR3: CASSFLSGNTIYF. In DNA form, the CDR3 reads TGTGCCAGCAGTTTTTTATCTGGAAACACCATATATTTT.

This clonotype was observed a handful of times. V and J are TRBV7-8 and TRBJ2-7; D perhaps matches TRBD1 (7 bases). V was shortened by 3 bases and J by 6 bases, with 18 bases between the two germline ends. Germline assignment: CDR1 SGHVS and CDR2 FQNEAQ. This CDR3 has 15 residues. The CDR3 reads CASSLGLPGGSEQYF. Written as DNA, the CDR3 is TGTGCCAGCAGCTTGGGACTCCCAGGGGGGAGCGAGCAGTACTTC.

The chain is built from TRBV10-3 and TRBJ1-1; maybe TRBD1 (5 bases). Germline CDR1 reads ENHRY; CDR2 reads SYGVKD. Between the trimmed V and J ends, which lost 10 bases and 3 bases, there was a span of 15 bases. The length of the CDR3 is 13 residues. In DNA, the CDR3 is TGTGCCACCGGGACGAGGAGGGACACTGAAGCTTTCTTT. This translates into CATGTRRDTEAFF.

In DNA form, the CDR3 reads TGTGCCTGGAGTGTAGGGGGGAACTGGGAATACGATGAGCAGTTCTTC. As protein: CAWSVGGNWEYDEQFF. The chain employs TRBV30 and TRBJ2-1; either TRBD1 or TRBD2 may fit D (6 bases each). This CDR3 has 16 residues. Germline V gene data show CDR1 as GTSNPN and CDR2 as SVGIG (reference sequence). V lost 0 bases and J lost 8, with 20 bases in between.

The gene calls are TRBV4-1 and TRBJ1-3; a possible D gene is TRBD1 (5 bases). This CDR3 has 16 amino acids. The germline V gene encodes CDR1 MGHRA and CDR2 YSYEKL. V was trimmed by 4 bases and J by 2 bases, leaving 15 bases between them. The CDR3 DNA follows: TGCGCCAGCAGCCTCCGGGACCCTGGTACTGGAAACACCATATATTTT. Translation: CASSLRDPGTGNTIYF.

The J gene is TRBJ2-6, the V gene TRBV20-1; D tentatively reads TRBD1 or TRBD2 (6 bases each). The V end was cut by 5 bases, the J end by 1 base, with 12 bases between. This CDR3 region has 15 residues. Germline V gives CDR1 DFQATT, CDR2 SNEGSKA (reference sequence). In DNA form, the CDR3 reads TGCAGTGCTTCAAAGGGGGGTTCTGGGGCCAACGTCCTGACTTTC. Its translation: CSASKGGSGANVLTF.

V is TRBV11-2 and J is TRBJ1-5; D not resolved. The CDR3 loop spans 13 amino acids. V was shortened by 0 bases and J by 11 bases, with 11 bases between the two germline ends. The germline V gene has CDR1 SGHAT and CDR2 FQNNGV. The CDR3 loop reads CASSLEPPGTQHF. CDR3 nucleotides: TGTGCCAGCAGCTTAGAGCCTCCAGGAACCCAGCATTTT.

To note about this clonotype: One end of the junction fails to match germline, which may point to a read error. This rearrangement joins TRBV28 to TRBJ2-3; 8 positions agree with TRBD2. The CDR3 length is 16 residues. The germline V gene has CDR1 MDHEN and CDR2 SYDVKM. The CDR3 spells CTSSPLKRESTDTQYF. CDR3 nucleotide sequence: TGTACCAGCAGCCCACTAAAGCGGGAGAGCACAGATACGCAGTATTTT.

This clonotype was counted a few times. The chain recombines TRBV28 with TRBJ2-6; D uncertain. The CDR3 sequence is 15 residues long. CDR1 is MDHEN, CDR2 SYDVKM, per germline. Trimming left V 5 bases short and J 0 bases short, with 8 bases between. This chain's CDR3 is CASSQPGSGANVLTF. The CDR3 DNA reads as TGTGCCAGCAGTCAACCGGGCTCTGGGGCCAACGTCCTGACTTTC.

This clonotype was counted ten times or more. This chain connects TRBV4-1 to TRBJ2-1; 9 bases are a match to TRBD1. CDR3 length equals 16 residues. Germline CDR1 and CDR2: MGHRA and YSYEKL. V lost 0 bases to trimming and J lost 4 bases; unmatched junction nucleotides: 4. The CDR3 DNA reads TGCGCCAGCAGCCAAGACCGGGACAGGGTATACAATGAGCAGTTCTTC. Its protein is CASSQDRDRVYNEQFF.

This clonotype has more than one count but fewer than ten. The rearrangement links TRBV7-9 to TRBJ2-3; D unclear. Trimming stripped 0 bases from V and 5 bases from J, with 6 bases between. Germline CDR1 and CDR2: SEHNR and FQNEAQ (reference sequence). This CDR3 has 13 amino acids. CDR3 sequence reads: CASSLAGRDTQYF. CDR3 nucleotide sequence: TGTGCCAGCAGCTTAGCGGGAAGAGATACGCAGTATTTT.

This chain joins TRBV28 and TRBJ2-1; 7 positions agree with TRBD2. J was trimmed by 12 bases and V by 4 bases; bases with no gene match: 12. The CDR3 is 14 amino acids. Germline V gene lookup returns CDR1 MDHEN and CDR2 SYDVKM. This CDR3 reads CASSSPRTSRGQFF. DNA for the CDR3: TGTGCCAGCAGTTCTCCACGGACTAGTAGGGGGCAGTTCTTC.